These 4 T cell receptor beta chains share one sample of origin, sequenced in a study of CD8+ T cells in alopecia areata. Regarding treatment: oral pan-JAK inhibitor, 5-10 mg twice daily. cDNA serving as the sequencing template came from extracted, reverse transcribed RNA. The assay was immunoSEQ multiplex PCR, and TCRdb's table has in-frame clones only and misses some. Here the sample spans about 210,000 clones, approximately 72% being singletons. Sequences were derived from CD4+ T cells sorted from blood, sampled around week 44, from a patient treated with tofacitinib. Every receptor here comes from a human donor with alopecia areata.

Written as DNA, the CDR3 is TGTGCCAGCAGTCGCCTAAAGGCTGGGGCCAACGTCCTGACTTTC. Protein product: CASSRLKAGANVLTF. The rearrangement links TRBV27 to TRBJ2-6; unclear D gene. The CDR3 length is 15 residues. Trimming cost V 5 bases and J 2 bases, with 10 bases left between them. Germline V gives CDR1 MNHEY, CDR2 SMNVEV (reference sequence).

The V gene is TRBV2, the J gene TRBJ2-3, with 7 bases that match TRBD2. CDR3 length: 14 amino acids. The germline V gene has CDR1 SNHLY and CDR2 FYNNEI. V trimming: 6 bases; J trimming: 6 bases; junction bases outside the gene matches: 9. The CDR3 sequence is CASRSGLRSDTQYF. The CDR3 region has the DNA TGTGCCAGCAGGTCGGGACTAAGGAGCGATACGCAGTATTTT.

The chain's CDR3 is CSYAKGEPYGYTF. The CDR3 coding sequence is TGCAGCTATGCAAAAGGGGAGCCCTATGGCTACACCTTC. This sequence joins TRBV29-1 and TRBJ1-2; TRBD1 is a possible D gene (5 bases). The CDR3 contains 13 residues. The V gene lost 8 bases and the J gene lost 4 bases, with 17 bases spanning the gap. The germline V gene encodes CDR1 SQVTM and CDR2 ANQGSEA.

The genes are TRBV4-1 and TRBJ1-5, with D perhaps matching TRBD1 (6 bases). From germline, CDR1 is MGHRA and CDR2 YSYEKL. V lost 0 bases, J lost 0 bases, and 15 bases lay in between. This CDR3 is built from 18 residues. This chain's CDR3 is CASSQDATGFGSNQPQHF. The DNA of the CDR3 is TGCGCCAGCAGCCAAGACGCGACAGGCTTCGGTAGCAATCAGCCCCAGCATTTT.